The 3 T cell receptor beta chains reported below all come from one sample, sequenced in a study of technical replicates of blood from a handful of donors. Assay: immunoSEQ multiplex PCR; the TCRdb copy retains only in-frame clones and omits some. Among about 100,000 clones listed, 96% were seen once. Sequenced input: T cells isolated from PBMCs. Receptors originate from a human donor in good health.

The rearrangement joins TRBV4-1 to TRBJ2-7; 9 bases align to TRBD1. Unmatched junction bases numbered 10, after V lost 1 base and J lost 3 bases. The CDR3 contains 17 residues. Germline loops: CDR1 MGHRA, CDR2 YSYEKL. Written as DNA, the CDR3 is TGCGCCAGCAGCCAAGCAGGGTTCCGGGACAGGGACTACGAGCAGTACTTC. It specifies CASSQAGFRDRDYEQYF.

The gene calls are TRBV7-9 and TRBJ2-5, with D tentatively TRBD2 (5 bases). This CDR3 region has 15 residues. The V gene lost 0 bases and the J gene lost 5 bases, with 13 bases spanning the gap. Germline CDR1 is SEHNR and CDR2 is FQNEAQ (reference sequence). The CDR3 DNA reads as TGTGCCAGCAGCTTAGCGCGAGGGCGCGAGGAGACCCAGTACTTC. It translates to CASSLARGREETQYF.

This chain joins TRBV28 and TRBJ1-1, with D perhaps matching TRBD1 (5 bases). The V gene's germline CDR1 is MDHEN and CDR2 SYDVKM. The CDR3 is made up of 14 amino acids. V gave up 4 bases and J gave up 4 bases, with 13 bases separating them. CDR3 sequence (DNA): TGTGCCAGCAGTTCGGGGGATAAGGTCACTGAAGCTTTCTTT. Amino acid sequence: CASSSGDKVTEAFF. The entire variable domain, with the rest obtained from reference TRBV28 and TRBJ1-1, is as follows: DVKVTQSSRYLVKRTGEKVFLECVQDMDHENMFWYRQDPGLGLRLIYFSYDVKMKEKGDIPEGYSVSREKKERFSLILESASTNQTSMYLCASSSGDKVTEAFFGQGTRLTVV.